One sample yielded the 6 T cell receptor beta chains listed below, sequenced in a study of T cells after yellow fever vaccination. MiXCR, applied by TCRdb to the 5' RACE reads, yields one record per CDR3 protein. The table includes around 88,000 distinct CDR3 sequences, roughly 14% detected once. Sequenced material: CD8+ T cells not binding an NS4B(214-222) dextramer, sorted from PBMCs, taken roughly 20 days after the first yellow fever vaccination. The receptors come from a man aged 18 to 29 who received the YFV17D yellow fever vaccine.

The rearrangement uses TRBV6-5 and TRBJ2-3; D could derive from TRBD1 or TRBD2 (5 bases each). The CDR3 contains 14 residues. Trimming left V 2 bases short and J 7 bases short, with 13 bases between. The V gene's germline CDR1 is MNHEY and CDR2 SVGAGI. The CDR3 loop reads CASSYGRGVNTQYF. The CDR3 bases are TGTGCCAGCAGTTACGGACGGGGCGTGAATACGCAGTATTTT.

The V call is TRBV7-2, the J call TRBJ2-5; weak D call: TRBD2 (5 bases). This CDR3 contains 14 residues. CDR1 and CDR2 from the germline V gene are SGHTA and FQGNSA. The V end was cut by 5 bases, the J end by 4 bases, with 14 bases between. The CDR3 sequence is CASSLRTRGETQYF. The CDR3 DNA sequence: TGTGCCAGCAGCCTCCGCACTAGAGGAGAGACCCAGTACTTC. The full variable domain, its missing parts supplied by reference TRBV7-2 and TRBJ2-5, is GAGVSQSPSNKVTEKGKDVELRCDPISGHTALYWYRQSLGQGLEFLIYFQGNSAPDKSGLPSDRFSAERTGGSVSTLTIQRTQQEDSAVYLCASSLRTRGETQYFGPGTRLLVL.

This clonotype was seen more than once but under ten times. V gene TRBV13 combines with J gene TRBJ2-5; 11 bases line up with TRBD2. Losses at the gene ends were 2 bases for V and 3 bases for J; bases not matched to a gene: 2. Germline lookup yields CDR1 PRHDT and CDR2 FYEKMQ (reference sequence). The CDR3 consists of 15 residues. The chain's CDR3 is CASSLILAGEETQYF. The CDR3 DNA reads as TGTGCCAGCAGCTTAATACTAGCGGGAGAAGAGACCCAGTACTTC.

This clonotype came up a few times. The CDR3 reads CASSFGGTADTQYF. The CDR3 DNA sequence: TGTGCCAGCAGTTTTGGCGGCACCGCCGATACGCAGTATTTT. This sequence joins TRBV12-3 or TRBV12-4 and TRBJ2-3; D is unresolved. CDR3 length equals 14 residues. V gave up 3 bases and J gave up 6 bases, with 13 bases separating them.

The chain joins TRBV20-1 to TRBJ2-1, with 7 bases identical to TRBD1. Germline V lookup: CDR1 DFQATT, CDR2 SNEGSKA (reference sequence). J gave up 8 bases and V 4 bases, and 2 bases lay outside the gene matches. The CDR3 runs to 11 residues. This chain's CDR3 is CSAKRGHEQFF. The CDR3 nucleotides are TGCAGTGCTAAGAGGGGGCATGAGCAGTTCTTC.

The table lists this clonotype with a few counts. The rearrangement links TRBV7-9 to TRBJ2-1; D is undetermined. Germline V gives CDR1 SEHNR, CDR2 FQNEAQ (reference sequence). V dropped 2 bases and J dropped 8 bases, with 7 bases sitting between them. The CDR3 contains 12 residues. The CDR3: CASSLRVYEQFF. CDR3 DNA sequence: TGTGCCAGCAGCTTACGGGTATATGAGCAGTTCTTC.